What follows are 5 T cell receptor beta chains derived from one specimen sequenced in a study of blood T cell repertoires in COVID-19. Assay used: immunoSEQ multiplex PCR; TCRdb lists only in-frame clones, some missing. Of about 200,000 clones in the sample, 84% were seen once. The material sequenced was peripheral blood. These receptors all come from a human donor in a cohort sampled during active COVID-19.

The chain carries TRBV2 and TRBJ2-5, with TRBD2 matching over 9 bases. The CDR3 consists of 17 residues. After removal of 5 bases from V and 1 base from J, the junction contained 11 bases not matched to a gene. Germline assignment: CDR1 SNHLY and CDR2 FYNNEI. CDR3 nucleotides: TGTGCCAGCAGTTCCGGGACTAGCCGATTTCTCCAAGAGACCCAGTACTTC. Amino acids: CASSSGTSRFLQETQYF. The full variable domain, with the rest looked up from reference TRBV2 and TRBJ2-5, is EPEVTQTPSHQVTQMGQEVILRCVPISNHLYFYWYRQILGQKVEFLVSFYNNEISEKSEIFDDQFSVERPDGSNFTLKIRSTKLEDSAMYFCASSSGTSRFLQETQYFGPGTRLLVL.

The sample holds one count of this clone. This chain joins TRBV6-1 and TRBJ1-5; perhaps TRBD1 as D (5 bases). Trimming pared 3 bases from V and 2 bases from J, leaving 11 bases between. The CDR3 contains 15 residues. The germline V gene encodes CDR1 MNHNS and CDR2 SASEGT. In DNA, the CDR3 is TGTGCCAGCAGTGATAGCAGGGTTGGCAATCAGCCCCAGCATTTT. Protein: CASSDSRVGNQPQHF.

Details on this clone: Relative to the germline gene, one junction end is altered; a read error may explain this. The rearrangement joins TRBV5-1 to TRBJ2-5; D is possibly TRBD1 (6 bases). CDR1 is SGHRS, CDR2 YFSETQ, per germline. This CDR3 is 18 amino acids long. The CDR3 sequence is CASSSQPRQVPKGESQYF. The CDR3 nucleotides read TGCGCCAGCAGCTCCCAACCCCGACAGGTACCTAAGGGAGAGTCCCAGTACTTC.

The J gene is TRBJ2-7, the V gene TRBV19; 9 bases agree with TRBD2. From germline, CDR1 is LNHDA and CDR2 SQIVND (reference sequence). J was trimmed by 1 base and V by 6 bases; bases with no gene match: 13. This CDR3 comprises 17 residues. The CDR3 sequence: CASSGEFSGRGSYEQYF. The DNA of the CDR3 is TGTGCCAGTAGCGGGGAGTTTAGCGGGAGAGGGTCCTACGAGCAGTACTTC.

A few counts support this clone. The CDR3 coding sequence is TGTGCCACCAGTTCTACTAGCTCCTACGAGCAGTACTTC. This sequence encodes CATSSTSSYEQYF. V and J are TRBV24-1 and TRBJ2-7; weak D call: TRBD2 (5 bases). The germline gives CDR1 KGHDR, CDR2 SFDVKD. There are 13 residues in the CDR3. V was trimmed by 6 bases and J by 0 bases, leaving 8 bases between them.